These T cell receptor beta chains were read from a single sample in a study of blood T cell repertoires in COVID-19. The assay was immunoSEQ multiplex PCR, and TCRdb's table has in-frame clones only and misses some. The repertoire has tens of thousands of clones, more than 60% of them found once; the top ten carry less than 25%. The sample comprised peripheral blood. These receptors all stem from a man in his 60s with acute or convalescent COVID-19. Each CDR3 is given with its conserved first and last residue. D genes are given only for firm matches. Not all rows give a size; the values are once, few, many and, for expanded clones, a class.

DNA	CDR3	size	V	J	D
TGTGCCAGCAGTAAGGGGGAAGTCAATCAGCCCCAGCATTTT	CASSKGEVNQPQHF	.	TRBV27	TRBJ1-5	.
TGTGCCAGCAGTTACTCGCGTGCAACTAATGAAAAACTGTTTTTT	CASSYSRATNEKLFF	.	TRBV6-5	TRBJ1-4	.
TGTGCCAGCAGCTTGTTTCAGGATGGAACCCAGTACTTC	CASSLFQDGTQYF	.	TRBV5-6	TRBJ2-5	.
TGTGCCAGTAGTATACTGGCCCCGAGGGCTGGCAAGACCCAGTACTTC	CASSILAPRAGKTQYF	.	TRBV19	TRBJ2-5	.
TGTGCCAGCAGCACGGACAGGGCTATCAAGGGCTACACCTTC	CASSTDRAIKGYTF	.	TRBV6-5	TRBJ1-2	TRBD1
TGTGCCAGTAGTATAGGGGCGGGATTTGTGGGCAATCAGCCCCAGCATTTT	CASSIGAGFVGNQPQHF	.	TRBV19	TRBJ1-5	.
TGCGCCAGCAGCTTGGTTGCAGGGGGCGGCCAAGAGACCCAGTACTTC	CASSLVAGGGQETQYF	.	TRBV5-1	TRBJ2-5	TRBD1
TGCGCCAGCAGCCGGGAGCCCTCGGGTAGTTCACCCCTCCACTTT	CASSREPSGSSPLHF	.	TRBV5-1	TRBJ1-6	.
TGTGCCACCAGTGCCGGTCGGGGGGCCAATCAGCCCCAGCATTTT	CATSAGRGANQPQHF	few	TRBV24-1	TRBJ1-5	.
TGTGCCAGTAGTATAGGTGCGGGAGGGGATGAGCAGTTCTTC	CASSIGAGGDEQFF	.	TRBV19	TRBJ2-1	TRBD2
TGCGCCAGCAGCCCGGGTCGAGGGCTCTACGAGCAGTACTTC	CASSPGRGLYEQYF	.	TRBV5-1	TRBJ2-7	.
TGTGCCAGCAGCCAAGATGGGGGGGAGAGCTCCTACGAGCAGTACTTC	CASSQDGGESSYEQYF	.	TRBV4-2	TRBJ2-7	TRBD2
TGTGCCAGTAGTATACAGGGAAACACTGAAGCTTTCTTT	CASSIQGNTEAFF	.	TRBV19	TRBJ1-1	.
TGTGCCAGCAGCTTATCGGCTAGCTCCGGGGAGCTGTTTTTT	CASSLSASSGELFF	few	TRBV7-9	TRBJ2-2	.
TGTGCCAGCAGCCAAGCAAAGGGGCAAGAGACCCAGTACTTC	CASSQAKGQETQYF	few	TRBV3-1/TRBV3-2	TRBJ2-5	.
TGTGCCAGCAGCGTATCGACTAGCGGGGACCACGAGCAGTACTTC	CASSVSTSGDHEQYF	once	TRBV9	TRBJ2-7	TRBD2
TGTGCCAGTAGTCGGGAGGGCCAGACCCAGTACTTC	CASSREGQTQYF	few	TRBV19	TRBJ2-5	TRBD2
TGTGCCAGCTCACCCGGACAGGGGAAATATCGTTTCACAGATACGCAGTATTTT	CASSPGQGKYRFTDTQYF	.	TRBV18	TRBJ2-3	TRBD1
TGTGCCAGCAGCTTAAATCGGCGGTTACATAGCACAGATACGCAGTATTTT	CASSLNRRLHSTDTQYF	.	TRBV7-8	TRBJ2-3	.
TGTGCCAGCAGCGAACCAGGGAAAGAGACCCAGTACTTC	CASSEPGKETQYF	.	TRBV7-9	TRBJ2-5	.
TGTGCCACCAGCAGAGTGGGCGGGACAGGGTTTAATTCACCCCTCCACTTT	CATSRVGGTGFNSPLHF	few	TRBV15	TRBJ1-6	TRBD1
TGTGCCAGTAGTATGAGAGCTGGCGAGCAGTACTTC	CASSMRAGEQYF	few	TRBV19	TRBJ2-7	.
TGTGCCAGCAGACCTACAGGCCTCTATGGCTACACCTTC	CASRPTGLYGYTF	.	TRBV28	TRBJ1-2	.
TGTGCCAGCAACAGTTACAGGGACACTGAAGCTTTCTTT	CASNSYRDTEAFF	.	TRBV12-3/TRBV12-4	TRBJ1-1	.
TGTGCCAGCAGTGAAAGCAGGGTCGATGAAAAACTGTTTTTT	CASSESRVDEKLFF	few	TRBV6-1	TRBJ1-4	.
TGCGCCAGCAGCCATGCAGGGACCGGGGAGCTGTTTTTT	CASSHAGTGELFF	.	TRBV4-1	TRBJ2-2	.
TGTGCCAGCGGGGTCCGGGACAGGGGGCCCTTTTATGACTTC	CASGVRDRGPFYDF	.	TRBV5-8	TRBJ2-7	TRBD1
TGTGCCAGCACTCTACTTCGGGGAAATGAGCAGTTCTTC	CASTLLRGNEQFF	.	TRBV11-2	TRBJ2-1	.
TGTGCCTGGAGTGTAACGGGGGACGGCACAGATACGCAGTATTTT	CAWSVTGDGTDTQYF	.	TRBV30	TRBJ2-3	.
TGCAGTGCTAGTAGCTTGCGGGACTCCTACGAGCAGTACTTC	CSASSLRDSYEQYF	.	TRBV20-1	TRBJ2-7	.
TGTGCCAGCAGGCGGGAGGAGGGGGCCTCCTACGAGCAGTACTTC	CASRREEGASYEQYF	.	TRBV25-1	TRBJ2-7	.
TGTGCCAGCAGTGTTACCACAAATCTCCCGGGGAATTCACCCCTCCACTTT	CASSVTTNLPGNSPLHF	once	TRBV6-1	TRBJ1-6	.
TGTGCCAGCAGTTTGGGGACTAGCGGCAACGAGCAGTACTTC	CASSLGTSGNEQYF	.	TRBV6-5	TRBJ2-7	TRBD2
TGTGCCAGCACTCGCAGGCGTGGCACAGATACGCAGTATTTT	CASTRRRGTDTQYF	.	TRBV27	TRBJ2-3	.
TGTGCCAGCAGCCCTGTAGGGGGCCCCTTTAGCACAGATACGCAGTATTTT	CASSPVGGPFSTDTQYF	.	TRBV9	TRBJ2-3	TRBD1
TGTGCCAGCAGATACCAACGACTAGCGGGAGGAGACACCGGGGAGCTGTTTTTT	CASRYQRLAGGDTGELFF	.	TRBV2	TRBJ2-2	TRBD2
TGTGCCACCAGTGACTCGGACAGGGGGCATGAAAAACTGTTTTTT	CATSDSDRGHEKLFF	many	TRBV24-1	TRBJ1-4	TRBD1
TGTGCCAGCGCCCAGGAAAGCTCCTATAATTCACCCCTCCACTTT	CASAQESSYNSPLHF	.	TRBV2	TRBJ1-6	.
TGTGCCAGCTCCGCTCGGACAGGGGATAATTCACCCCTCCACTTT	CASSARTGDNSPLHF	.	TRBV2	TRBJ1-6	TRBD1
TGTGCCAGCAGCCCCCTCGGGTCTGGAGAGACCCAGTACTTC	CASSPLGSGETQYF	.	TRBV7-7	TRBJ2-5	.